This record looks at one TCR beta chain sequence and its context. Its antigen is not yet known. Base qualities are not recorded, but no much larger clone differs from it by a single base. This specimen belongs to a study of blood T cell repertoires in COVID-19 (dated by TCRdb to 2018 to 2021). At the level of the whole study: The collaborator samples originated in the United States, Italy and Spain and spanned the acute and convalescent phases of COVID-19. The dataset comprised deeply sampled blood TCRbeta repertoires from subjects exposed to, actively infected with, or recovered from COVID-19. The sample metadata nearly always contained a de-identified subject ID, COVID-19 status, age in years and sex. The material from the prospective study consisted of cDNA or gDNA derived from T cells, B-cell-depleted T cells, or PBMCs. The repertoires were made available in a free public database intended to serve as a resource for research on the immune response to SARS-CoV-2. Where available, HLA class I and class II types were taken from metadata supplied by the sample provider and were not determined by assay-based typing. The samples were drawn from the first 160 participants of the ongoing ImmuneRACE study and from more than 1,000 subjects provided by 6 global collaborators. Paper-wide results and their limitations: How much clinical and demographic metadata was included differed by source and by participant, and the metadata was provided uncurated.

Collaborating institutions collected whole blood in K2EDTA tubes following their own protocols. For TCRbeta analysis, collaborators shipped samples as frozen whole blood, isolated PBMCs, or DNA extracted from either of those sample types. TCRbeta CDR3 regions were amplified from genomic DNA using the immunoSEQ Assay, a bias-controlled multiplex PCR. On the authors' methods: The number of nucleated cells in each sample was estimated from the amplification of reference gene primers within the assay. To quantify the absolute abundance of each unique TCRbeta CDR3 rearrangement, sequence reads were collapsed and filtered. Productive Simpson clonality was computed per sample as the square root of Simpson's diversity index over productive rearrangements. TCRdb re-hosts the immuneACCESS table, in-frame sequences only. Its copies lack some clones; in the studies checked, an unresolved V gene accounts for under half of them, and the cause for the rest is not known. The V and J calls and clone size are taken from that table; D and trimming were inferred from the DNA. The sample table shows roughly 500,000 clones, and 80% to 90% are seen once. Roughly 3.2% of the sample is held by the ten biggest clonotypes.

CDR1 and CDR2 (SGHVS, FNYEAQ) derive from the germline V gene. Taken from cysteine to phenylalanine, the CDR3 has 9 residues. Just the 27-base CDR3 DNA is kept, in frame starting at base 1. This chain joins TRBV7-6 to TRBJ1-4; no D gene call is confident. This sequence originates from a human donor in a cohort sampled during active COVID-19. Sequenced: peripheral blood. The CDR3 region: CGAYEKLFF. The nucleotide sequence is given as TGTGGGGCCTATGAAAAACTGTTTTTT.